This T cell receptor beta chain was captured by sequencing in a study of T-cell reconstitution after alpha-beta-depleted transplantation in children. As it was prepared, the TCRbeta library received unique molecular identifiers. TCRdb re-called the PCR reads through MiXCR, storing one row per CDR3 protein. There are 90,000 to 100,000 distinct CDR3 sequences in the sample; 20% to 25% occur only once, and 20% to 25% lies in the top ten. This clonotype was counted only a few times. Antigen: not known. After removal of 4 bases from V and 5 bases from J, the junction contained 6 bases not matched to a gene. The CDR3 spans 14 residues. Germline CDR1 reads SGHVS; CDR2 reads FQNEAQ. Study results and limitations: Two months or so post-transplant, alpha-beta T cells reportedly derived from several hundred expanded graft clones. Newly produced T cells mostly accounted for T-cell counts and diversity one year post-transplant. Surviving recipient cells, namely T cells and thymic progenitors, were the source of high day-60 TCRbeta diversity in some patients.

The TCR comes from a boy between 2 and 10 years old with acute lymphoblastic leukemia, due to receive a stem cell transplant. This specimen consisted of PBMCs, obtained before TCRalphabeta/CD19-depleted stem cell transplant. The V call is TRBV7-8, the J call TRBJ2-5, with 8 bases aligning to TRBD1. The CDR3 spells CASSSRTGGETQYF. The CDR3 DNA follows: TGTGCCAGCAGCTCGAGAACAGGGGGGGAGACCCAGTACTTC. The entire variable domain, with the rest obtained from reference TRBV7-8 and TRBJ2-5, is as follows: GAGVSQSPRYKVAKRGQDVALRCDPISGHVSLFWYQQALGQGPEFLTYFQNEAQLDKSGLPSDRFFAERPEGSVSTLKIQRTQQEDSAVYLCASSSRTGGETQYFGPGTRLLVL.